Sequencing of this TCR beta chain was carried out in a study of breast tumors, draining lymph nodes, adjacent tissues. Many counts were recorded for this clonotype. Its cognate antigen is unknown. General study results and limits: The lymph node origin of tumor T cells was framed as consistent with a hypothesis, not demonstrated. Luminal-like breast cancer showed significantly higher tumor–nontumor repertoire similarity than basal-like. The data were judged consistent with most tumor T cells coming from lymph node and expanding in tumor. Tumor repertoires ranked between lymph nodes and nontumor tissue in diversity, with V and J gene preferences.

One entry per CDR3 protein results from TCRdb running MiXCR on the multiplex PCR reads. The profile shows some 97,000 distinct CDR3 sequences, around 21% of them singletons. The CDR3 is 15 residues long. J gave up 9 bases and V 1 base, and 7 bases lay outside the gene matches. Germline V gives CDR1 DFQATT, CDR2 SNEGSKA (reference sequence). Samples came from axillary lymph nodes draining the breast cancer. The gene calls are TRBV20-1 and TRBJ1-6, with 9 bases matching TRBD1. This receptor was obtained from a female donor with breast cancer. Some clones in this sample may be carry-over from other donors' samples. Source material: axillary lymph node tissue. As DNA, the CDR3 is TGCAGTGCTAGAGCGGACAGGGGTCTTATTTCACCCCTCCACTTT. This sequence encodes CSARADRGLISPLHF.